These 3 T cell receptor beta chains were sequenced from one sample in a study of identical twins. Each CDR3 protein is one row after TCRdb ran MiXCR on the 5' RACE reads. Of about 340,000 distinct CDR3 sequences detected, around 12% appear once; the ten largest clones hold roughly 7.8%. The same data also contributed to another study, on yellow fever vaccine responses in identical twins.

The sample consisted of CD8+ T cells sorted from blood. Receptors originate from a young woman in good health.

The chain uses TRBV11-2 and TRBJ2-1; D not resolved. Trimming pared 1 base from V and 6 bases from J, leaving 13 bases between. The CDR3 consists of 15 residues. Looked up from germline, CDR1 is SGHAT and CDR2 is FQNNGV. As DNA, the CDR3 is TGTGCCAGCAGCTTAGGTTGGAACCGCCTCAATGAGCAGTTCTTC. It specifies CASSLGWNRLNEQFF.

This clonotype was recorded many times. This chain links TRBV7-9 with TRBJ1-1, with TRBD1 matching 9 bases. V gave up 4 bases and J gave up 2 bases; unmatched junction bases: 5. CDR1 and CDR2 from the germline V gene are SEHNR and FQNEAQ (reference sequence). The CDR3 is 15 amino acids. DNA for the CDR3: TGTGCCAGCAGCTCCCGGGACAGGGCTAACACTGAAGCTTTCTTT. The encoded protein is CASSSRDRANTEAFF.

This clonotype was counted many times. This sequence joins TRBV7-8 and TRBJ2-3; D gene unclear. Germline V CDR1 and CDR2: SGHVS, FQNEAQ. The CDR3 has 14 amino acids. Trimming took off 4 bases at V and 6 bases at J, with 14 bases between the two ends. This chain's CDR3 is CASSYVPSGDTQYF. The CDR3 bases are TGTGCCAGCAGCTACGTCCCTAGTGGGGATACGCAGTATTTT.